What follows are 15 T cell receptor beta chains derived from one specimen sequenced in a study of monozygotic twins with inflammatory bowel disease. Following a re-call of the 5' RACE reads, TCRdb has one entry per CDR3 protein and lacks DNA. The listing contains over 350,000 distinct CDR3 sequences. The specimen was blood. The receptors stem from a human donor with ulcerative colitis or Crohn's disease, or a healthy co-twin of an affected twin (not recorded which).

The chain is built from TRBV3-1 and TRBJ2-7. The CDR3 runs 15 residues. Per the germline V gene, CDR1 is LGHDT and CDR2 is YNNKEL (reference sequence). CDR3 residues: CASSQGPVFSYEQYF.

This rearrangement joins TRBV10-3 to TRBJ2-7. Germline assignment: CDR1 ENHRY and CDR2 SYGVKD. This CDR3 is built from 12 residues. The CDR3 is CAIRDAGYEQYF.

CDR3 region: CASSYSNRGFYEQYF. The genes are TRBV6-2 or TRBV6-3 and TRBJ2-7. The germline gives CDR1 MNHEY, CDR2 SVGEGT. The CDR3 length is 15 residues.

The chain links TRBV20-1 to TRBJ1-5. CDR1 is DFQATT, CDR2 SNEGSKA, per germline (reference sequence). CDR3 size: 13 residues. The CDR3 protein is CSAQSPGNQPQHF.

V is TRBV7-3 and J is TRBJ2-5; TCRdb's assignment of TRBD2 cannot be checked, as there is no DNA. The CDR3 is 17 amino acids. Germline CDR1 and CDR2: SGHTA and FQGTGA. CDR3 in amino acids: CASSLRARGGAKETQYF.

The J gene is TRBJ2-5, the V gene TRBV5-1; the D call of TRBD1 rests on TCRdb alone, since no DNA is present to check it. This CDR3 contains 14 residues. CDR1 SGHRS and CDR2 YFSETQ come from the germline V gene. CDR3 protein: CASSTGQGTETQYF. The full variable domain, completed using reference TRBV5-1 and TRBJ2-5, is KAGVTQTPRYLIKTRGQQVTLSCSPISGHRSVSWYQQTPGQGLQFLFEYFSETQRNKGNFPGRFSGRQFSNSRSEMNVSTLELGDSALYLCASSTGQGTETQYFGPGTRLLVL.

V usage is TRBV5-1 and J usage is TRBJ2-3. This CDR3 contains 13 residues. Germline V CDR1 and CDR2: SGHRS, YFSETQ. The CDR3 region is CASSLSITDTQYF.

The chain employs TRBV20-1 and TRBJ2-1. The germline V gene encodes CDR1 DFQATT and CDR2 SNEGSKA (reference sequence). The CDR3 has 12 residues. The CDR3 sequence: CSAIDSANEQFF.

CDR3 protein: CASSSRDRENTGELFF. The chain combines TRBV28 with TRBJ2-2; the TCRdb D gene call, TRBD1, has no DNA to confirm it. The CDR3 has 16 residues. Per the germline V gene, CDR1 is MDHEN and CDR2 is SYDVKM.

The chain combines TRBV10-3 with TRBJ1-5. Germline lookup yields CDR1 ENHRY and CDR2 SYGVKD. The CDR3 has 16 amino acids. CDR3 protein: CAISESGLHPNQPQHF.

The chain combines TRBV7-3 with TRBJ1-1. The CDR3 has 16 residues. The V gene's germline CDR1 is SGHTA and CDR2 FQGTGA. The CDR3 here is CASSLVSGWENTEAFF.

The chain recombines TRBV24-1 with TRBJ1-1; TCRdb indicates TRBD1, and absent DNA this call remains unverified. The germline V gene has CDR1 KGHDR and CDR2 SFDVKD. The CDR3 is 13 amino acids. CDR3 sequence: CATSDPGGTEAFF.

The gene calls are TRBV24-1 and TRBJ2-3. The length of the CDR3 is 14 residues. CDR1 and CDR2 (germline): KGHDR, SFDVKD. Here the CDR3 reads CATSDSLSTDTQYF.

The V gene is TRBV12-3 or TRBV12-4, the J gene TRBJ1-2; checking the TCRdb D call of TRBD1 is not possible without DNA. This CDR3 is 15 amino acids long. CDR3 in amino acids: CASSLEARGLRGYTF.

J is TRBJ1-5 and V is TRBV12-3 or TRBV12-4. The CDR3 is 13 amino acids. CDR3 residues: CASSLTVNQPQHF.